This TCR beta chain is drawn from a study of OX40 agonist ivuxolimab in advanced cancers. On the study more broadly: At 0.01 to 10 mg/kg, ivuxolimab was administered intravenously to patients every 2 weeks. Partial responses, seen in three patients, involved one hepatocellular carcinoma and two cutaneous melanomas. 30% to 40% of patients had received prior checkpoint inhibitor therapy. Dose-escalation patients were diagnosed with hepatocellular carcinoma, melanoma, renal cell cancer or head and neck cancer.

V was trimmed by 3 bases and J by 5 bases, leaving 17 bases between them. Looked up from germline, CDR1 is SGHAT and CDR2 is FQNNGV. The CDR3 consists of 17 residues. Using immunoSEQ multiplex PCR, the repertoire was profiled, and TCRdb retains in-frame clones only, with some absent. The data show about 17,000 clones, more than 85% seen once. The V call is TRBV11-2, the J call TRBJ1-6; D might be TRBD1 (6 bases). This sequence originates from an adult with an advanced solid tumor such as melanoma, head and neck, liver or kidney cancer. Sequenced material: CD4+ or CD8+ T cells sorted from blood, taken in a trial of the OX40 agonist ivuxolimab. CDR3 sequence: CASSLGFGGSHNSPLHF. For the CDR3, the DNA is TGTGCCAGCAGCTTGGGTTTCGGGGGCTCGCATAATTCACCCCTCCACTTT.